This entry features one T cell receptor (beta chain) sequence. The antigen is unknown. This entry belongs to a study of metastatic and nonmetastatic thyroid tumors. Study summary: Across blood and tumor or nodule tissue, repertoires from malignant and benign thyroid patients were compared with one another. Findings and limits, study-wide: Significantly greater TCR beta diversity was reportedly found in malignant thyroid tumors than in benign nodules (in blood and tumor).

There were no patients who had received any treatment before thyroid surgery. Authors' methods: Clinicopathological groups of papillary thyroid cancer showed CDR3 differences that were used to build a distant-metastasis classifier. MiXCR was used by TCRdb to re-call the PCR reads. TCRdb's processing, not the authors', yielded these V and J calls. Here the sample spans 50,000 or so clones, approximately 24% being singletons. Germline CDR1 and CDR2: SGHAT and FQNNGV. The CDR3 length is 15 residues. V lost 3 bases and J lost 7; bases outside the gene matches: 5. The sequence came from a male donor with papillary thyroid cancer or a benign thyroid nodule (not recorded which). Some clones in this sample may be carry-over from other donors' samples. This sequence joins TRBV11-2 and TRBJ2-1, with 11 positions matching TRBD1. Sequences were obtained from blood. The CDR3 sequence: CASSFGTGGHNEQFF. For the CDR3, the DNA is TGTGCCAGCAGCTTCGGGACAGGGGGTCATAATGAGCAGTTCTTC.